One and the same sample provided the 21 T cell receptor beta chains below, sequenced in a study of blood T cell repertoires in COVID-19. The assay was immunoSEQ multiplex PCR, and TCRdb's table has in-frame clones only and misses some. The sample has tens of thousands of clones; approximately 88% are singletons. The sample comprised peripheral blood. The receptors stem from a human donor in a cohort sampled during active COVID-19.

V usage is TRBV19 and J usage is TRBJ2-7; 7 bases fit TRBD2. The CDR3 length is 15 residues. Germline CDR1 LNHDA, CDR2 SQIVND (reference sequence). V lost 4 bases to trimming and J lost 2 bases; unmatched junction nucleotides: 8. DNA for the CDR3: TGTGCCAGTAGTAAGGAGCAGGGAGGGCCCTACGAGCAGTACTTC. The encoded protein is CASSKEQGGPYEQYF. The complete variable domain, with remaining parts taken from reference TRBV19 and TRBJ2-7, reads DGGITQSPKYLFRKEGQNVTLSCEQNLNHDAMYWYRQDPGQGLRLIYYSQIVNDFQKGDIAEGYSVSREKKESFPLTVTSAQKNPTAFYLCASSKEQGGPYEQYFGPGTRLTVT.

The chain links TRBV4-2 to TRBJ1-3, with D possibly TRBD1 on 5 matching bases. CDR3 length: 15 residues. V gave up 0 bases and J gave up 4 bases, with 10 bases separating them. Germline CDR1 LGHNA, CDR2 YNFKEQ. The CDR3 region is CASSQESGVGNTIYF. The CDR3 DNA reads TGTGCCAGCAGCCAAGAATCGGGGGTGGGAAACACCATATATTTT.

This clone was detected once. The rearrangement joins TRBV5-1 to TRBJ2-6; tentatively, D is TRBD1 (5 bases). The ends were cut back, 2 bases at V and 0 bases at J, with 15 bases in the middle. There are 18 residues in the CDR3. CDR1 and CDR2 (germline): SGHRS, YFSETQ. The CDR3 here is CASSFFLQADSGANVLTF. The CDR3 DNA reads TGCGCCAGCAGCTTCTTCCTACAGGCCGACTCTGGGGCCAACGTCCTGACTTTC.

The chain carries TRBV5-1 and TRBJ1-2; D uncertain. CDR3 length: 13 residues. From germline, CDR1 is SGHRS and CDR2 YFSETQ. V was clipped by 4 bases and J by 7 bases, with 14 bases between them. In DNA, the CDR3 is TGCGCCAGCAGCGACGGAGCGGGCCTTGGCTACACCTTC. Protein product: CASSDGAGLGYTF.

J is TRBJ2-2 and V is TRBV5-1, with TRBD1 as a possible D gene (5 bases). Trimming removed 5 bases from V and 2 bases from J, with 13 bases in between. Germline CDR1 SGHRS, CDR2 YFSETQ. The CDR3 totals 15 residues. CDR3 protein: CASRQRQLNTGELFF. The CDR3, as DNA: TGCGCCAGCAGACAGCGACAGTTAAACACCGGGGAGCTGTTTTTT. The complete variable domain, with remaining parts taken from reference TRBV5-1 and TRBJ2-2, reads KAGVTQTPRYLIKTRGQQVTLSCSPISGHRSVSWYQQTPGQGLQFLFEYFSETQRNKGNFPGRFSGRQFSNSRSEMNVSTLELGDSALYLCASRQRQLNTGELFFGEGSRLTVL.

The chain is built from TRBV30 and TRBJ1-5; 7 bases map to TRBD1. CDR1 and CDR2 (germline): GTSNPN, SVGIG (reference sequence). J gave up 7 bases and V 2 bases, and 5 bases lay outside the gene matches. The CDR3 sequence is 13 residues long. The DNA of the CDR3 is TGTGCCTGGAGTACAGGGGAAAGACAGCCCCAGCATTTT. It specifies CAWSTGERQPQHF.

This clone was recorded only once. The rearrangement uses TRBV14 and TRBJ2-1, with TRBD2 matching over 7 bases. Trimming at V came to 4 bases and at J to 9 bases, leaving 6 bases not matched to a gene. The CDR3 loop spans 13 amino acids. Per the germline V gene, CDR1 is SGHDN and CDR2 is FVKESK. The CDR3 loop reads CASSLREGSEQFF. CDR3 bases: TGTGCCAGCAGCCTAAGGGAGGGGAGTGAGCAGTTCTTC.

CDR3 sequence: CATSPTLGLLARDTDTQYF. CDR3 DNA: TGTGCCACCAGCCCTACCCTGGGTCTACTAGCCAGGGACACAGATACGCAGTATTTT. V is TRBV15 and J is TRBJ2-3, with D perhaps matching TRBD2 (6 bases). Per germline, CDR1 LNHNV and CDR2 YYDKDF (reference sequence). Trimming cost V 5 bases and J 2 bases, with 26 bases left between them. The CDR3 length is 19 residues.

The chain links TRBV5-1 to TRBJ2-7; D might be TRBD1 (6 bases). The CDR3 length is 14 residues. From germline, CDR1 is SGHRS and CDR2 YFSETQ. V gave up 4 bases and J gave up 8 bases, with 19 bases separating them. The CDR3 region has the DNA TGCGCCAGCAGCCCCACCCCCGACAGGACCCAGCAGTACTTC. It yields the protein CASSPTPDRTQQYF.

The chain has TRBV28 and TRBJ1-1, with a tentative D call TRBD1 (5 bases). The CDR3 is 11 residues long. The V end lost 6 bases, the J end lost 7 bases, and 9 bases lay between the germline ends. CDR1 and CDR2 (germline): MDHEN, SYDVKM. The CDR3: CASSWGIEAFF. DNA of the CDR3: TGTGCCAGCAGCTGGGGCATTGAAGCTTTCTTT.

The chain joins TRBV14 to TRBJ2-5, with TRBD1 identical over 7 bases. Germline loops: CDR1 SGHDN, CDR2 FVKESK. Germline trimming cut 1 base from V and 2 bases from J; bases unmatched to any gene: 7. The CDR3 has 16 amino acids. In DNA form, the CDR3 reads TGTGCCAGCAGCCAAGGGGGCAGGGGGAAGCAAGAGACCCAGTACTTC. Protein product: CASSQGGRGKQETQYF.

This clone was detected once. The CDR3 sequence is CASSLEKGAYNEQFF. The CDR3, as DNA: TGCGCCAGCAGCTTGGAGAAAGGGGCCTACAATGAGCAGTTCTTC. The rearrangement links TRBV5-1 to TRBJ2-1; tentative D call: TRBD1 (5 bases). CDR3 length: 15 amino acids. The ends were cut back, 0 bases at V and 2 bases at J, with 9 bases in the middle. The germline V gene has CDR1 SGHRS and CDR2 YFSETQ.

The chain links TRBV5-1 to TRBJ2-3, with D possibly being TRBD2 (6 bases). The CDR3 spans 14 residues. Germline loops: CDR1 SGHRS, CDR2 YFSETQ. The V and J ends lost 4 bases and 0 bases respectively, with 9 bases between them. The CDR3 DNA reads TGCGCCAGCAGCCGGGGGTGGAGCACAGATACGCAGTATTTT. This sequence encodes CASSRGWSTDTQYF.

The rearrangement uses TRBV14 and TRBJ2-3; TRBD2 is a possible D gene (7 bases). V lost 1 base, J lost 5 bases, and 28 bases lay in between. Germline assignment: CDR1 SGHDN and CDR2 FVKESK. The CDR3 consists of 20 residues. CDR3 loop: CASSQGLDLAFRGARDTQYF. Written as DNA, the CDR3 is TGTGCCAGCAGCCAAGGACTTGACTTGGCTTTCCGGGGGGCCAGAGATACGCAGTATTTT. The complete variable domain, with remaining parts taken from reference TRBV14 and TRBJ2-3, reads EAGVTQFPSHSVIEKGQTVTLRCDPISGHDNLYWYRRVMGKEIKFLLHFVKESKQDESGMPNNRFLAERTGGTYSTLKVQPAELEDSGVYFCASSQGLDLAFRGARDTQYFGPGTRLTVL.

This clone came up once. The chain is built from TRBV2 and TRBJ1-6, with D possibly TRBD1 on 5 matching bases. CDR1 and CDR2 from the germline V gene are SNHLY and FYNNEI. Trimming removed 4 bases from V and 6 bases from J, with 7 bases in between. The CDR3 loop spans 13 amino acids. The CDR3 protein is CASSGGVNSPLHF. Here the CDR3 DNA reads TGTGCCAGCAGTGGGGGGGTTAATTCACCCCTCCACTTT.

The CDR3 DNA is TGTGCCAGCTCACCAATTTTCGCTGAAGCTTTCTTT. Protein sequence: CASSPIFAEAFF. The chain links TRBV18 to TRBJ1-1; no firm D call. Per germline, CDR1 KGHSH and CDR2 LQKENI. The CDR3 runs 12 residues. V shed 2 bases and J shed 6 bases, with 7 bases lying between them.

V and J are TRBV14 and TRBJ2-1; the match to TRBD2 covers 9 bases. The CDR3 length is 18 residues. Per the germline V gene, CDR1 is SGHDN and CDR2 is FVKESK. The V segment lost 4 bases and the J segment 4 bases; nucleotides outside the gene matches: 14. The CDR3 bases are TGTGCCAGCAGCCTTATGCTAGCGGGACCCGGGGATTACAATGAGCAGTTCTTC. Protein: CASSLMLAGPGDYNEQFF.

The chain carries TRBV28 and TRBJ2-7, with 9 nucleotides matching TRBD1. V trimming: 1 base; J trimming: 7 bases; junction bases outside the gene matches: 11. The CDR3 loop spans 16 amino acids. Germline assignment: CDR1 MDHEN and CDR2 SYDVKM. The CDR3 loop reads CASSLLGQGPTEEQYF. CDR3 nucleotide sequence: TGTGCCAGCAGTTTATTGGGACAGGGCCCTACGGAAGAGCAGTACTTC. The complete variable domain, with remaining parts taken from reference TRBV28 and TRBJ2-7, reads DVKVTQSSRYLVKRTGEKVFLECVQDMDHENMFWYRQDPGLGLRLIYFSYDVKMKEKGDIPEGYSVSREKKERFSLILESASTNQTSMYLCASSLLGQGPTEEQYFGPGTRLTVT.

This chain links TRBV15 with TRBJ2-7; D not resolved. The CDR3 has 13 residues. Trimming took off 7 bases at V and 4 bases at J, with 14 bases between the two ends. Germline V gene data show CDR1 as LNHNV and CDR2 as YYDKDF (reference sequence). CDR3 region: CATTGQQLYEQYF. The CDR3 DNA follows: TGTGCCACCACGGGTCAGCAGCTGTACGAGCAGTACTTC.

The chain links TRBV25-1 to TRBJ1-4, with D possibly matching TRBD1 (6 bases). V lost 4 bases to trimming and J lost 7 bases, with 13 bases between them. Per the germline V gene, CDR1 is MGHDK and CDR2 is SYGVNS. This CDR3 contains 14 residues. In DNA, the CDR3 is TGTGCCAGCAGTGTGGGGGGGCAGGGTGAAAAACTGTTTTTT. This gives the protein CASSVGGQGEKLFF.

This chain connects TRBV5-1 to TRBJ1-1, with D perhaps matching TRBD1 (6 bases). CDR3 length equals 14 residues. Germline CDR1 and CDR2: SGHRS and YFSETQ. With 3 bases removed from V and 2 bases from J, the gap between germline ends came to 11 bases. CDR3 protein: CASSSQQGNTEAFF. Written as DNA, the CDR3 is TGCGCCAGCAGCTCCCAACAGGGTAACACTGAAGCTTTCTTT.